This T cell receptor (beta chain) was sequenced in a study of CD8 T cells in Susac syndrome. Whole-study context: Within the group of sequenced Susac syndrome patients, about six had active disease and about 8 were in remission. At the time their blood was drawn, patients with Susac syndrome were either therapy-naive, on corticosteroids (with some of them also receiving intravenous immunoglobulin), or on intravenous immunoglobulin alone.

Negative isolation yielded the CD8+ and CD4+ T cells, while FACS enriched the TEMRA cells. Random hexamers were used to reverse transcribe an amount of about 0.45 to 1 ug RNA. The TCR beta CDR3 was amplified by immunoSEQ multiplex PCR across 54 Vbeta, 13 Jbeta. TCRdb independently ran MiXCR on the immunoSEQ multiplex PCR reads; one entry per CDR3 protein. The table records a few hundred thousand distinct CDR3 sequences, less than 95% of them present only once. The CDR3 is 17 amino acids. With 1 base clipped from V and 2 bases from J, the junction kept 9 bases outside the gene matches. CDR1 is SGHAT, CDR2 FQNNGV, per germline.

This TCR was recovered from a human donor with Susac syndrome. V usage is TRBV11-2 and J usage is TRBJ2-3; TRBD2 aligns across 7 bases. The sample consisted of CD4+ T cells from PBMCs. DNA for the CDR3: TGTGCCAGCAGCTTAGTAGGGGACTACCCTAACACAGATACGCAGTATTTT. Protein product: CASSLVGDYPNTDTQYF.